This T cell receptor beta chain was observed in a study of cytomegalovirus exposure and HLA in healthy donors. The study's findings and limits: The study labeled about 160 TCR beta chains cytomegalovirus-associated. It was found in a later analysis that first-cohort TCR clusters tended to co-occur in the 120 validation repertoires. Using the classifier, cytomegalovirus status was reportedly diagnosed with high specificity and sensitivity.

This clone was counted between two and nine times. Its matching antigen is unknown. Measured with immunoSEQ multiplex PCR; TCRdb has only the in-frame clones, and not every one. The sample records some 100,000 clones, approximately 91% being singletons. V was clipped by 0 bases and J by 5 bases; unmatched bases: 1. Germline values: CDR1 MNHEY, CDR2 SMNVEV (reference sequence). The CDR3 runs 13 residues. While the first cohort had hundreds of subjects, the donors belonged to the separate validation cohort of over a hundred subjects. This TCR came from a man younger than 35 in good health and CMV-seropositive. This chain connects TRBV27 to TRBJ2-7; 7 bases are shared with TRBD1. The sample taken for sequencing was PBMCs. The CDR3 DNA follows: TGTGCCAGCAGTTTATCTCAGGGGGACGAGCAGTACTTC. This translates into CASSLSQGDEQYF.